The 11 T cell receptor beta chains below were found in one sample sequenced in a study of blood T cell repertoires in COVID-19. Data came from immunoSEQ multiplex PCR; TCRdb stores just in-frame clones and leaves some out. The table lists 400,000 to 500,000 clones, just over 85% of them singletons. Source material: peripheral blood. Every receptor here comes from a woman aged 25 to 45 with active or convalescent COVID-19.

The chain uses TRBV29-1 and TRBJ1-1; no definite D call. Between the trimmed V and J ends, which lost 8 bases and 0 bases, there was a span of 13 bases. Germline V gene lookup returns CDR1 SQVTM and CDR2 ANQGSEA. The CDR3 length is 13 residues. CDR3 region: CSILLAVNTEAFF. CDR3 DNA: TGCAGCATCCTCTTGGCGGTGAACACTGAAGCTTTCTTT.

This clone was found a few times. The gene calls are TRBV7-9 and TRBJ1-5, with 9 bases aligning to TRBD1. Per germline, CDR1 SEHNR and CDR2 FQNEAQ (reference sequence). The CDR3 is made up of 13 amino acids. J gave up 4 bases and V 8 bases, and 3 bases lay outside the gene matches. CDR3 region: CASSGTGNQPQHF. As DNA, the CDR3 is TGTGCCAGCTCTGGGACAGGGAATCAGCCCCAGCATTTT.

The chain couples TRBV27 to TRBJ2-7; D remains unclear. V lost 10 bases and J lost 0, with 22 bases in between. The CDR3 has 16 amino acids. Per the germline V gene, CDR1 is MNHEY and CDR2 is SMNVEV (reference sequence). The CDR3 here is CANPPPPLYLSYEQYF. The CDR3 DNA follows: TGTGCCAACCCTCCCCCCCCTCTCTATCTCTCCTACGAGCAGTACTTC.

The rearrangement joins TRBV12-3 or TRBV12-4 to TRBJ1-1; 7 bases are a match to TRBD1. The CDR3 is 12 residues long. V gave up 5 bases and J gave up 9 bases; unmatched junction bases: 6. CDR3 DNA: TGTGCCAGCAGTCCCCCGGGACAGAAAGCTTTCTTT. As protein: CASSPPGQKAFF.

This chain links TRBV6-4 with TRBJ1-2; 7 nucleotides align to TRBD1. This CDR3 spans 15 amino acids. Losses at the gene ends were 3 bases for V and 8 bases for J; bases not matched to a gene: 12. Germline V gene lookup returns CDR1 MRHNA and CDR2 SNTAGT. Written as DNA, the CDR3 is TGTGCCAGCAGTGAAGAACAGGGGCTATACACAGGCTACACCTTC. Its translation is CASSEEQGLYTGYTF.

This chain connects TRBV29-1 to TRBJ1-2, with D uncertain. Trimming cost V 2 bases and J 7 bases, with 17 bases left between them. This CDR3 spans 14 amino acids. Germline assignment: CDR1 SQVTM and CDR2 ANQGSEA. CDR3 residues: CSVELDGVRFGYTF. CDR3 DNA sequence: TGCAGCGTTGAATTGGACGGGGTGAGATTTGGCTACACCTTC.

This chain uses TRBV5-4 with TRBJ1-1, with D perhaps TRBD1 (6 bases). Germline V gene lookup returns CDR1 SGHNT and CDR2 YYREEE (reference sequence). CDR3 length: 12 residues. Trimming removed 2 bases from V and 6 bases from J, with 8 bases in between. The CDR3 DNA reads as TGTGCCAGCAGCTTACAGGGCTCTGAAGCTTTCTTT. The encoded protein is CASSLQGSEAFF.

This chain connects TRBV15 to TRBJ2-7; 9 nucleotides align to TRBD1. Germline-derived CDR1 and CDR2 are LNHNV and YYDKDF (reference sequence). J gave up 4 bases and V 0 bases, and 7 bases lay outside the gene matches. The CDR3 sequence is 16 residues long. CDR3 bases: TGTGCCACCAGCAGAGACTCCGGGACAGGGCCGTACGAGCAGTACTTC. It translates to CATSRDSGTGPYEQYF.

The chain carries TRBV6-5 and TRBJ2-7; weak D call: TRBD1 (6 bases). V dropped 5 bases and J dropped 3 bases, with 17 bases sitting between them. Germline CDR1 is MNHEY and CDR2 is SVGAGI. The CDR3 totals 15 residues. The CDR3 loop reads CASSPRRAGDYEQYF. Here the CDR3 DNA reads TGTGCCAGCAGTCCCCGCCGGGCAGGGGACTACGAGCAGTACTTC.

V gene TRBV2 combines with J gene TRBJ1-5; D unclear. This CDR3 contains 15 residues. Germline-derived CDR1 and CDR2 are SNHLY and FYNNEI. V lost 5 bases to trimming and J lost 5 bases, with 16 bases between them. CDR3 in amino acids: CASSPYGDSDQPQHF. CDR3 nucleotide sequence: TGTGCCAGCAGTCCATACGGGGATTCGGATCAGCCCCAGCATTTT.

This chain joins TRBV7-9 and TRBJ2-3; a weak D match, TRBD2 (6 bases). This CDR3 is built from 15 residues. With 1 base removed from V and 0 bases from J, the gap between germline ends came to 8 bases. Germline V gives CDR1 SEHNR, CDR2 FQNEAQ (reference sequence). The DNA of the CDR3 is TGTGCCAGCAGCTTAGGGCTAGCGAGCACAGATACGCAGTATTTT. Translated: CASSLGLASTDTQYF. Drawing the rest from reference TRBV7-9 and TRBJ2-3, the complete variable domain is DTGVSQNPRHKITKRGQNVTFRCDPISEHNRLYWYRQTLGQGPEFLTYFQNEAQLEKSRLLSDRFSAERPKGSFSTLEIQRTEQGDSAMYLCASSLGLASTDTQYFGPGTRLTVL.